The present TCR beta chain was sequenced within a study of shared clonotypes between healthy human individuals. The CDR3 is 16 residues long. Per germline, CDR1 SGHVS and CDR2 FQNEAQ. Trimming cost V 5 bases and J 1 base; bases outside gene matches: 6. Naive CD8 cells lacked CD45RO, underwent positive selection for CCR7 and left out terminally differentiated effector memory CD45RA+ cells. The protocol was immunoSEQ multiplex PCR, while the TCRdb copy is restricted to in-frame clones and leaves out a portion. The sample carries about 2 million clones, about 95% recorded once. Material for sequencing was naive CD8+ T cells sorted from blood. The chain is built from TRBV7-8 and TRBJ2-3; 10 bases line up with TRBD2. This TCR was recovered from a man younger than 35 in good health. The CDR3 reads CASSPRTSGGTDTQYF. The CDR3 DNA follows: TGTGCCAGCAGCCCGCGGACTAGCGGTGGCACAGATACGCAGTATTTT.